This T cell receptor (beta chain) comes out of a study of blood T cell repertoires in COVID-19. The wider study: Samples of COVID-19 (acute and convalescent) were obtained from the United States, Italy and Spain. The analysed material was cDNA or gDNA that came from T cells, B-cell-depleted T cells, or PBMCs.

J was trimmed by 2 bases and V by 7 bases; bases with no gene match: 5. This CDR3 is built from 14 residues. Germline values: CDR1 MDHEN, CDR2 SYDVKM. In the original analysis: For nucleated cells, counts were estimated from reference gene primer amplification. Some clones are missing from TCRdb's copy, which holds only in-frame ones; the method was immunoSEQ multiplex PCR. That table furnishes V, J and clone size, whereas the DNA furnished D and trimming. Altogether 200,000 or so clones are present, around nine tenths being singletons, with the ten largest covering 5% to 8%. The specimen sequenced was peripheral blood. The chain couples TRBV28 to TRBJ2-3; 8 bases agree with TRBD2. This sequence originates from a woman in her forties who had recovered from COVID-19. CDR3 sequence reads: CASNSGGVTDTQYF. The CDR3 nucleotides are TGTGCCAGCAATTCGGGGGGGGTCACAGATACGCAGTATTTT.